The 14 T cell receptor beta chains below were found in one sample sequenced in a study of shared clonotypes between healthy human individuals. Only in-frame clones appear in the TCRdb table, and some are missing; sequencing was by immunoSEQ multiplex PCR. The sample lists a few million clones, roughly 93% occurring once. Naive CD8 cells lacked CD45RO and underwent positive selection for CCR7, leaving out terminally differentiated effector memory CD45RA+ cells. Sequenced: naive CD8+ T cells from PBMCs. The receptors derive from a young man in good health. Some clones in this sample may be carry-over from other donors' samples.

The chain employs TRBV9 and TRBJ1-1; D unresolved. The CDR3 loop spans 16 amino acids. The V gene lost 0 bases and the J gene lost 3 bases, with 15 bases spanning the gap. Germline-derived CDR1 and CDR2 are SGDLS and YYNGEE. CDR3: CASSVAGEVLDTEAFF. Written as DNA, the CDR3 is TGTGCCAGCAGCGTAGCGGGCGAAGTGTTAGACACTGAAGCTTTCTTT.

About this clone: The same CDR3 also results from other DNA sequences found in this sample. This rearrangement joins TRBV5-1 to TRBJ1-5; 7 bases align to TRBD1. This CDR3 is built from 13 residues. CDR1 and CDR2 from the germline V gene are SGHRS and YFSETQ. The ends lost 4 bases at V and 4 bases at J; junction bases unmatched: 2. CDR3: CASSLTGNQPQHF. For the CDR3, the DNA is TGCGCCAGCAGCCTGACAGGGAATCAGCCCCAGCATTTT.

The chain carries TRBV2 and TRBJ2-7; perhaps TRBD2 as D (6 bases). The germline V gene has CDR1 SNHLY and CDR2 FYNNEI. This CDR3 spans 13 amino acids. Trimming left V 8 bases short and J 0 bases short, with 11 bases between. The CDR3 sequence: CASGRLPSYEQYF. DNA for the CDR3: TGTGCCAGCGGGAGGCTACCCTCCTACGAGCAGTACTTC.

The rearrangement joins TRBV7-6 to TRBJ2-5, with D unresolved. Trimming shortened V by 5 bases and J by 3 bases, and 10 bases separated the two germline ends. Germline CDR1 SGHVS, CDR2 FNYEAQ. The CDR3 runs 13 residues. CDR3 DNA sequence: TGTGCCAGCAGCCCTAGGATGGAAGAGACCCAGTACTTC. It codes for CASSPRMEETQYF.

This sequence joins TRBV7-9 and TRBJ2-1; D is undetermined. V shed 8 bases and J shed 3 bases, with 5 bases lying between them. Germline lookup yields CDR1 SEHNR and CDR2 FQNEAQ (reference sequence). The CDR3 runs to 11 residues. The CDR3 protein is CASLVYNEQFF. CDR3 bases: TGTGCCAGCCTAGTCTACAATGAGCAGTTCTTC.

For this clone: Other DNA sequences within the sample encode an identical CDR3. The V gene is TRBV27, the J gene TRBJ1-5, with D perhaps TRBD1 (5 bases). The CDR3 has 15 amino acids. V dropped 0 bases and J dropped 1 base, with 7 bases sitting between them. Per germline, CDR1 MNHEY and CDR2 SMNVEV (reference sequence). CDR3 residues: CASSLSRGSNQPQHF. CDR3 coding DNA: TGTGCCAGCAGTTTATCGCGGGGCAGCAATCAGCCCCAGCATTTT.

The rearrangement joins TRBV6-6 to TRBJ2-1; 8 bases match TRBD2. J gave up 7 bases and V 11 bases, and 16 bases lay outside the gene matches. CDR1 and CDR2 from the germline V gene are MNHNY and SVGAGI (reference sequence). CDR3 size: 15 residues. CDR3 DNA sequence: TGTGCCTCCAACCTAGCAGCGGGAGTGCCTAATGAGCAGTTCTTC. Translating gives CASNLAAGVPNEQFF.

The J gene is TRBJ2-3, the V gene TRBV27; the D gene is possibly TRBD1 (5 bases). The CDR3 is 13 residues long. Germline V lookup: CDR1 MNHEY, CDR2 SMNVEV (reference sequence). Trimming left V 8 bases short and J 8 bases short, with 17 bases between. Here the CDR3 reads CASDSHARVTQYF. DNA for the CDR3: TGTGCCAGCGACAGTCACGCACGTGTTACGCAGTATTTT.

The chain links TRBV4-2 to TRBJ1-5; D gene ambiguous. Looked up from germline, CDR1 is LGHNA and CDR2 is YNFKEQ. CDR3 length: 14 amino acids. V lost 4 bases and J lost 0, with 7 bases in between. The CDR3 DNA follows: TGTGCCAGCAGCCCGGATGATAGCAATCAGCCCCAGCATTTT. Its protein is CASSPDDSNQPQHF.

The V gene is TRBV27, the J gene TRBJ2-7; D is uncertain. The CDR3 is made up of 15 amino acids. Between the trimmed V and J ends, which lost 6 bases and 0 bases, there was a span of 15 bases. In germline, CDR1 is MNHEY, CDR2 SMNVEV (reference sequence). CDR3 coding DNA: TGTGCCAGCAGCGGATTAGGCCTAAACTCCTACGAGCAGTACTTC. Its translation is CASSGLGLNSYEQYF.

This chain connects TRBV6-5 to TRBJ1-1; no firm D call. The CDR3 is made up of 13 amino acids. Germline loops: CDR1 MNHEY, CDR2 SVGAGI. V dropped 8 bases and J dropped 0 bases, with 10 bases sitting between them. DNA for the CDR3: TGTGCCAGCCGGACCAGCATGAACACTGAAGCTTTCTTT. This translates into CASRTSMNTEAFF.

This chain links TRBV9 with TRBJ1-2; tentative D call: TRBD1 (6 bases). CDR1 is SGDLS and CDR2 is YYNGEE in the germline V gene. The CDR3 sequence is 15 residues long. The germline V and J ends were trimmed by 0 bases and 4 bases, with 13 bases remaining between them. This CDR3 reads CASSVESQGPYGYTF. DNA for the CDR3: TGTGCCAGCAGCGTAGAGTCTCAGGGGCCCTATGGCTACACCTTC. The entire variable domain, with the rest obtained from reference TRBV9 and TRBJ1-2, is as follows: DSGVTQTPKHLITATGQRVTLRCSPRSGDLSVYWYQQSLDQGLQFLIQYYNGEERAKGNILERFSAQQFPDLHSELNLSSLELGDSALYFCASSVESQGPYGYTFGSGTRLTVV.

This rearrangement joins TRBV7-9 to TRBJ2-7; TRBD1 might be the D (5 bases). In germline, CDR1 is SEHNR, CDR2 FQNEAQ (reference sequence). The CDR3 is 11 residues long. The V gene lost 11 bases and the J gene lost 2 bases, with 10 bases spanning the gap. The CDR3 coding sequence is TGTGCCCTGGGGCAGACCTACGAGCAGTACTTC. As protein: CALGQTYEQYF.

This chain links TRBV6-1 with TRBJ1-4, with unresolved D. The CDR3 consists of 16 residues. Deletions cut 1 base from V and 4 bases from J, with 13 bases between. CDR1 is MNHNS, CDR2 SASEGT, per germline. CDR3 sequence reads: CASSEEWKALNEKLFF. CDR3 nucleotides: TGTGCCAGCAGTGAAGAATGGAAGGCACTTAATGAAAAACTGTTTTTT.